The 5 T cell receptor beta chains given below trace back to one sample, sequenced in a study of PD-1 blockade in classical Hodgkin lymphoma. Only in-frame clones appear in the TCRdb table, and some are missing; sequencing was by immunoSEQ multiplex PCR. Among about 110,000 clones listed, roughly 87% were seen once. Every one of the patients relapsed after autologous stem cell transplantation (brentuximab vedotin exposure was variable). The sequenced sample was peripheral blood mononuclear cells (PBMCs), obtained before the second cycle of nivolumab. These receptors all come from a human donor with classical Hodgkin lymphoma.

The chain links TRBV5-6 to TRBJ1-2, with D perhaps matching TRBD1 (5 bases). The CDR3 extends over 13 amino acids. CDR1 and CDR2 from the germline V gene are SGHDT and YYEEEE. Trimming removed 6 bases at V and 5 bases at J, with 14 bases between. CDR3 bases: TGTGCCAGCACCATACTAACAGGTTATGGCTACACCTTC. The encoded protein is CASTILTGYGYTF.

This clone was found once. The V and J genes are TRBV6-6 and TRBJ2-7; either TRBD1 or TRBD2 may fit D (5 bases each). The CDR3 covers 15 residues. Trimming pared 5 bases from V and 1 base from J, leaving 15 bases between. CDR1 is MNHNY and CDR2 is SVGAGI in the germline V gene (reference sequence). The CDR3 loop is CASSTTGTGSYEQYF. DNA of the CDR3: TGTGCCAGCAGTACGACCGGGACGGGATCCTACGAGCAGTACTTC.

This chain links TRBV6-4 with TRBJ1-4; 8 bases align to TRBD1. V shed 2 bases and J 5 bases; nucleotides not matched to a gene: 4. The CDR3 is 15 residues long. The germline V gene has CDR1 MRHNA and CDR2 SNTAGT. The CDR3 bases are TGTGCCAGCAGTGACGCAACAGGGGGAAATGAAAAACTGTTTTTT. Encoded protein: CASSDATGGNEKLFF.

This chain joins TRBV5-1 and TRBJ2-5; D gene uncertain. The DNA end is a closer match to TRBJ2-7, so the J assignment may be wrong. Germline values: CDR1 SGHRS, CDR2 YFSETQ. This CDR3 region has 14 residues. The CDR3 nucleotides read TGCGCCAGCAGACGGTCAGCAGATTCCTACGAGCAGTACTTC. Encoded protein: CASRRSADSYEQYF.

This clone was found a few times. The rearrangement joins TRBV6-1 to TRBJ1-5, with 7 positions matching TRBD1. With 0 bases clipped from V and 6 bases from J, the junction kept 5 bases outside the gene matches. Germline V gene lookup returns CDR1 MNHNS and CDR2 SASEGT. This CDR3 has 15 residues. CDR3 nucleotide sequence: TGTGCCAGCAGTGAAGCAGGGGCAGGGGGTCAGCCCCAGCATTTT. It encodes CASSEAGAGGQPQHF.